The 6 T cell receptor beta chains below were found in one sample sequenced in a study of blood T cell repertoires in COVID-19. Sequencing used immunoSEQ multiplex PCR; TCRdb keeps in-frame clones, though not all of them. Of some 190,000 clones listed, roughly 80% are singletons. The sample taken for sequencing was peripheral blood. The receptors shown here come from a woman aged 60 to 75 with COVID-19, enrolled during active disease.

This sequence joins TRBV2 and TRBJ1-6, with 10 bases identical to TRBD1. Germline CDR1 SNHLY, CDR2 FYNNEI. Trimming at V came to 4 bases and at J to 5 bases, leaving 2 bases not matched to a gene. The CDR3 consists of 15 residues. The CDR3 here is CASSGGTGDNSPLHF. Written as DNA, the CDR3 is TGTGCCAGCAGTGGCGGGACAGGGGATAATTCACCCCTCCACTTT.

The genes are TRBV5-8 and TRBJ1-4; D is unresolved. Trimming cost V 2 bases and J 8 bases, with 13 bases left between them. The CDR3 has 14 amino acids. Germline V lookup: CDR1 SGHTS, CDR2 YDEGEE. The CDR3 nucleotides read TGTGCCAGCAGCTTAGGCGACCAGAGGGAAAAACTGTTTTTT. Its translation is CASSLGDQREKLFF.

This chain connects TRBV7-2 to TRBJ1-1; 10 bases are a match to TRBD1. Germline V gene sequence: CDR1 SGHTA, CDR2 FQGNSA. CDR3 length: 15 amino acids. The junction had 12 bases not matched to a gene; V was cut back by 5 bases and J by 9 bases. The CDR3 here is CASSPETGGGIKAFF. The CDR3 nucleotides read TGTGCCAGCAGCCCTGAGACAGGGGGCGGGATTAAAGCTTTCTTT. The whole variable domain, remainder taken from reference TRBV7-2 and TRBJ1-1, is GAGVSQSPSNKVTEKGKDVELRCDPISGHTALYWYRQSLGQGLEFLIYFQGNSAPDKSGLPSDRFSAERTGGSVSTLTIQRTQQEDSAVYLCASSPETGGGIKAFFGQGTRLTVV.

CDR3 sequence: CASGASGGRETQYF. The CDR3 nucleotides read TGTGCCAGCGGGGCTAGCGGGGGGAGGGAGACCCAGTACTTC. The V gene is TRBV2, the J gene TRBJ2-5; TRBD2 agrees at 11 bases. Germline CDR1 SNHLY, CDR2 FYNNEI. Trimming took 8 bases from V and 5 from J; bases not matched to a gene: 7. The CDR3 consists of 14 residues. Looking up the rest from reference TRBV2 and TRBJ2-5 gives the full variable domain: EPEVTQTPSHQVTQMGQEVILRCVPISNHLYFYWYRQILGQKVEFLVSFYNNEISEKSEIFDDQFSVERPDGSNFTLKIRSTKLEDSAMYFCASGASGGRETQYFGPGTRLLVL.

The V gene is TRBV5-4, the J gene TRBJ1-2, with 8 bases fitting TRBD1. Germline lookup yields CDR1 SGHNT and CDR2 YYREEE (reference sequence). V was pared by 4 bases and J by 5 bases, with 7 bases of the junction left unmatched. The CDR3 length is 14 residues. The CDR3 spells CASSEDRAYYGYTF. Written as DNA, the CDR3 is TGTGCCAGCAGCGAGGACAGGGCCTATTATGGCTACACCTTC.

The chain uses TRBV28 and TRBJ1-1; D not resolved. CDR1 is MDHEN, CDR2 SYDVKM, per germline. CDR3 size: 13 residues. The V and J ends lost 1 base and 0 bases respectively, with 3 bases between them. The CDR3 is CASSLSLNTEAFF. The CDR3 coding sequence is TGTGCCAGCAGTTTATCGTTGAACACTGAAGCTTTCTTT.